Shown below are 4 T cell receptor beta chains from a single sample sequenced in a study of shared clonotypes between healthy human individuals. Measured with immunoSEQ multiplex PCR; TCRdb has only the in-frame clones, and not every one. The sample shows hundreds of thousands of clones, roughly 96% of them seen only once. Positive CCR7 selection of CD45RO-negative cells yielded the naive CD8 cells, and terminally differentiated effector memory CD45RA+ cells were excluded. Sequenced: naive CD8+ T cells sorted from blood. Source of these receptors: a woman aged 25 to 39 in good health.

The chain couples TRBV29-1 to TRBJ2-7; tentative D call: TRBD1 (6 bases). Trimming removed 0 bases from V and 6 bases from J, with 15 bases in between. The germline gives CDR1 SQVTM, CDR2 ANQGSEA. This CDR3 contains 14 residues. The CDR3 bases are TGCAGCGTTGAAGATGGGCAGGGGCTTTCCGAGCAGTACTTC. Its protein product is CSVEDGQGLSEQYF.

J is TRBJ2-2 and V is TRBV19; either TRBD1 or TRBD2 may supply D (5 bases each). V was shortened by 7 bases and J by 5 bases, with 8 bases between the two germline ends. The CDR3 contains 12 residues. Germline loops: CDR1 LNHDA, CDR2 SQIVND (reference sequence). CDR3 coding DNA: TGTGCCAGTATGGGGGAAACCGGGGAGCTGTTTTTT. It codes for CASMGETGELFF.

This sequence joins TRBV27 and TRBJ1-5; 9 nucleotides line up with TRBD1. V gave up 5 bases and J gave up 7 bases; unmatched junction bases: 9. The germline gives CDR1 MNHEY, CDR2 SMNVEV (reference sequence). CDR3 length: 15 residues. The CDR3 reads CASSPGTGNRQPQHF. The CDR3 coding sequence is TGTGCCAGCAGTCCCGGGACAGGGAACCGGCAGCCCCAGCATTTT.

This clone was seen a single time. V is TRBV28 and J is TRBJ2-2; TRBD1 aligns across 7 bases. Germline V gives CDR1 MDHEN, CDR2 SYDVKM. With 1 base clipped from V and 6 bases from J, the junction kept 5 bases outside the gene matches. The CDR3 sequence is 15 residues long. CDR3 nucleotides: TGTGCCAGCAGTTTATTGGCAGGGGGTTCCGGGGAGCTGTTTTTT. This translates into CASSLLAGGSGELFF. Full variable domain (rest looked up from reference TRBV28 and TRBJ2-2): DVKVTQSSRYLVKRTGEKVFLECVQDMDHENMFWYRQDPGLGLRLIYFSYDVKMKEKGDIPEGYSVSREKKERFSLILESASTNQTSMYLCASSLLAGGSGELFFGEGSRLTVL.